This is a list of T cell receptor beta chains from one sample in a study of identical twins. MiXCR, applied by TCRdb to the 5' RACE reads, yields one record per CDR3 protein. This sample yields under 900,000 distinct CDR3 sequences, of which about 12% are seen a single time; under 2% belongs to the top ten. These data are also associated with another study on yellow fever vaccine responses in identical twins.

Sequenced input: PBMCs. All receptors derive from a woman aged 18 to 35 in good health. Both conserved end residues are part of each CDR3. Fields, in order: clone size, V gene, CDR3 protein. Clone size is given for some rows only: seen once, a few or many times, or a class if the clone is expanded.

>many|TRBV20-1
CSASSRGWGTDTQYF
>.|TRBV20-1
CSARGDSGSTDTQYF
>few|TRBV6-1
CASSDGQGPYEQYF
>few|TRBV3-1
CASSQDSRLAGGRSYNEQFF
>few|TRBV5-1
CASSLALGGSYNEQFF
>few|TRBV5-1
CASSPPRDSYSGELFF
>few|TRBV20-1
CSARDMGASGANVLTF
>few|TRBV5-1
CASSFQRTDTQYF
>few|TRBV12-3/TRBV12-4
CASSRLTGTGNTEAFF
>many|TRBV7-9
CASSLFLTTESEAFF
>few|TRBV4-2
CASSQDDRRSSGANVLTF
>.|TRBV20-1
CSARLLARTEQFF
>.|TRBV3-1
CASSQATAGTRTDTQYF
>many|TRBV5-1
CASNLAQNTEAFF
>.|TRBV28
CASIPAGLAGFSRTDTQYF
>.|TRBV9
CASSPSLASYNEQFF
>.|TRBV27
CASSLSNPAGAGNTIYF
>.|TRBV20-1
CSARDHLVSHEKLFF
>many|TRBV12-3/TRBV12-4
CASSLRMASGGARQFF
>.|TRBV4-1
CASSQEGSSGLGETQYF
>.|TRBV12-3/TRBV12-4
CASSRQENYEQYF
>few|TRBV11-2
CASSSFRSDTQYF
>many|TRBV2
CASIGPGLAGGIALNEQFF
>.|TRBV5-1
CASSLFDSGQVNTEAFF
>.|TRBV28
CASSLSGVDYGYTF
>.|TRBV4-1
CASSHRLAGGPVISNTQYF